The text below deals with one T cell receptor (beta chain). TCRdb keeps only in-frame clones here, not all; method: immunoSEQ multiplex PCR. The repertoire consists of fewer than 150,000 clones, with 75% to 90% occurring once and the leading ten covering approximately 5%. During active infection, Seattle patients enrolled and were then monitored through disease. This specimen belongs to a study of blood T cell repertoires in COVID-19. The wider study: Acute and convalescent COVID-19 specimens originated in the United States, Italy and Spain. Sample material is recorded as cDNA or gDNA derived from T cells, B-cell-depleted T cells, or PBMCs.

With 1 base clipped from V and 1 base from J, the junction kept 2 bases outside the gene matches. CDR3 size: 16 residues. Germline V CDR1 and CDR2: LGHNA, YNFKEQ. This chain uses TRBV4-2 with TRBJ2-7; the match to TRBD1 covers 12 bases. Sequenced input: peripheral blood. This receptor was taken from a woman aged 55-75 years with COVID-19, enrolled during active disease. The CDR3 DNA follows: TGTGCCAGCAGCCAAGGGGGACAGGGGGCGTCCTACGAGCAGTACTTC. It specifies CASSQGGQGASYEQYF.